This is a list of T cell receptor beta chains from one sample in a study of blood T cell repertoires in COVID-19. Some clones are missing from TCRdb's copy, which holds only in-frame ones; the method was immunoSEQ multiplex PCR. Of 200,000 to 250,000 clones in the sample, about 80% are singletons; the top ten hold under 2%. The sample comprised PBMCs or T cells enriched from blood (not recorded which). These receptor sequences come from a man aged 55 to 70 who had recovered from COVID-19. CDR3s include the opening cysteine and the closing phenylalanine or tryptophan. The order of the fields is clone size, V gene, CDR3 protein. Size is stated for part of the rows, as once, few or many counts, or as a class when the clone is expanded.

size: .; V: TRBV5-1; CDR3: CASSSKTVRGLTEAFF
size: .; V: TRBV5-1; CDR3: CASSTTSTGTDTQYF
size: .; V: TRBV6-1; CDR3: CASSELGGTEAFF
size: few; V: TRBV5-1; CDR3: CASRATGGGEGTEAFF
size: .; V: TRBV27; CDR3: CASSPDREYGSPLHF
size: .; V: TRBV24-1; CDR3: CATSDFTGNEQFF
size: .; V: TRBV2; CDR3: CASKGQGASYGYTF
size: .; V: TRBV15; CDR3: CATSKEPQGAVEQYF
size: .; V: TRBV24-1; CDR3: CATSDPGQGAGQPQHF
size: .; V: TRBV2; CDR3: CASRTGSPNYGYTF
size: .; V: TRBV5-4; CDR3: CASPSGPVTDTQYF
size: .; V: TRBV5-1; CDR3: CASSSGQFGTEAFF
size: .; V: TRBV7-9; CDR3: CASSLGQVEDF
size: few; V: TRBV9; CDR3: CASSRTGDSPLHF
size: .; V: TRBV28; CDR3: CASSLTGANTEAFF
size: .; V: TRBV9; CDR3: CASSVTGGSGNTIYF
size: .; V: TRBV14; CDR3: CASSQVRPGVSEQYF
size: .; V: TRBV4-3; CDR3: CASSRAGGAGEKLFF
size: once; V: TRBV4-2; CDR3: CASSQDIVNTEAFF
size: .; V: TRBV10-2; CDR3: CASSGTGSNQPQHF
size: .; V: TRBV5-1; CDR3: CASSLAPGQPNSPLHF
size: .; V: TRBV10-1; CDR3: CASSEGRGPSSYEQYF
size: .; V: TRBV28; CDR3: CASSSTANTEAFF
size: .; V: TRBV9; CDR3: CASSVEPGGVGNEQFF
size: .; V: TRBV5-8; CDR3: CASSLAGQGATQPQHF
size: few; V: TRBV24-1; CDR3: CATSDLGRGHDTEAFF
size: .; V: TRBV3-1/TRBV3-2; CDR3: CASSHLLSGNTIYF
size: few; V: TRBV18; CDR3: CASSPPIVQGYGYTF
size: few; V: TRBV7-8; CDR3: CASSSGTGGYGYTF
size: .; V: TRBV5-1; CDR3: CASSPPDSGGEDTQYF
size: .; V: TRBV9; CDR3: CASSGERGLRETQYF
size: .; V: TRBV29-1; CDR3: CSVEDYRQVSYNEQFF
size: .; V: TRBV14; CDR3: CASTRGISSPLHF
size: .; V: TRBV5-1; CDR3: CASSLPSGGTNEQFF
size: .; V: TRBV7-9; CDR3: CASSSSWTGGYTF
size: .; V: TRBV3-1/TRBV3-2; CDR3: CASSRGGQETQYF
size: .; V: TRBV5-8; CDR3: CASSLLAGVLNEQFF
size: few; V: TRBV19; CDR3: CASSLTGGTGELFF
size: .; V: TRBV7-2; CDR3: CASSLVQLNTGELFF
size: .; V: TRBV7-9; CDR3: CASSTTLRTETINSGANVLTF
size: .; V: TRBV28; CDR3: CASSTHGGPTDTQYF
size: .; V: TRBV10-3; CDR3: CAISRDRDTEAFF
size: .; V: TRBV10-3; CDR3: CAISEARGETQYF
size: .; V: TRBV19; CDR3: CASSPRLAGGSNTGELFF
size: .; V: TRBV3-1/TRBV3-2; CDR3: CASSQDRDYGYTF
size: .; V: TRBV7-8; CDR3: CASSPTGLASSYEQYF
size: .; V: TRBV7-8; CDR3: CASSLAGQPEKLFF
size: .; V: TRBV3-1/TRBV3-2; CDR3: CASSQTSEQETQYF
size: few; V: TRBV3-1/TRBV3-2; CDR3: CASSQEATGRQPQHF
size: .; V: TRBV5-8; CDR3: CASSDRVNSNQPQHF
size: few; V: TRBV5-1; CDR3: CASSLDGTDEKLFF
size: .; V: TRBV10-1; CDR3: CASSESRPPTPGQQHSYEQYF
size: few; V: TRBV3-1/TRBV3-2; CDR3: CASSQPQLAGGYYEQYF
size: .; V: TRBV18; CDR3: CASSPTGPVADTQYF
size: .; V: TRBV7-9; CDR3: CASSLVPVNYGYTF
size: .; V: TRBV7-2; CDR3: CASRRGGLSSYEQYF
size: .; V: TRBV19; CDR3: CASSISSTGPSPLHF